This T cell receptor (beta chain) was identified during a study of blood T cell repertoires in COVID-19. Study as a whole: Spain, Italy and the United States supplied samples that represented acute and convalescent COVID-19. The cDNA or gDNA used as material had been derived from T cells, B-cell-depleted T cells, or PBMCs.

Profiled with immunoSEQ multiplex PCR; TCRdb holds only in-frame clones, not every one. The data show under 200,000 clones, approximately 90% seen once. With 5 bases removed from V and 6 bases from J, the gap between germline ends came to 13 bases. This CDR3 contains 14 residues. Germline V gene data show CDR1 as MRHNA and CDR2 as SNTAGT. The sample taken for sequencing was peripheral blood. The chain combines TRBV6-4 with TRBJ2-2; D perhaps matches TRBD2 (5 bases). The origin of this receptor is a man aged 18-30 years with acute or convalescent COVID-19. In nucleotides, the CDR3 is TGTGCCAGCAGTAAGCGGTTCCTCGCCGGGGAGCTGTTTTTT. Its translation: CASSKRFLAGELFF.